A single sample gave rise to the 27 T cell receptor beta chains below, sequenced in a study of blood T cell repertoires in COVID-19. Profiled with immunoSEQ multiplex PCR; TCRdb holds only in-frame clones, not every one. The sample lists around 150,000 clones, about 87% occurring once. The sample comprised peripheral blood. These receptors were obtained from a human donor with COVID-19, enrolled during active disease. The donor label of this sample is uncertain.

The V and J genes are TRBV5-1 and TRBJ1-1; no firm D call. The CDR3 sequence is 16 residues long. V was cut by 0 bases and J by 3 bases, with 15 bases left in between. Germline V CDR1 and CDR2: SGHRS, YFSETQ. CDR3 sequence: CASSLGVRGRHTEAFF. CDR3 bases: TGCGCCAGCAGCTTGGGGGTTCGAGGTCGGCACACTGAAGCTTTCTTT.

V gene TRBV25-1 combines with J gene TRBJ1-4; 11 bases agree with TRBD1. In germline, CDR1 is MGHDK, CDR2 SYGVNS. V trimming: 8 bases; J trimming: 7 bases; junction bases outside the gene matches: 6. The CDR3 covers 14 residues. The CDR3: CASLPGTGGEKLFF. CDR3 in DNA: TGTGCCAGCCTCCCCGGGACAGGGGGTGAAAAACTGTTTTTT. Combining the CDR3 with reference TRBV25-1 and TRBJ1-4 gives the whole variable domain EADIYQTPRYLVIGTGKKITLECSQTMGHDKMYWYQQDPGMELHLIHYSYGVNSTEKGDLSSESTVSRIRTEHFPLTLESARPSHTSQYLCASLPGTGGEKLFFGSGTQLSVL.

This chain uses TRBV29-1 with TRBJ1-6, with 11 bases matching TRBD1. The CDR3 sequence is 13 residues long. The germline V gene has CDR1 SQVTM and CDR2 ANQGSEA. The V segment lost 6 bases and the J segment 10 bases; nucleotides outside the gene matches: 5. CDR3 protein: CSVKGTGGSPLHF. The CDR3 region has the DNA TGCAGCGTGAAGGGGACAGGGGGGTCACCCCTCCACTTT.

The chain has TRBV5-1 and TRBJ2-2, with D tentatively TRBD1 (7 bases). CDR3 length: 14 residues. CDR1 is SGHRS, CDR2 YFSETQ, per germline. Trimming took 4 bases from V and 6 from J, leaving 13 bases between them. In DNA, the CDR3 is TGCGCCAGCAGCCGGGGGACAGAAGCCGGGGAGCTGTTTTTT. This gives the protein CASSRGTEAGELFF.

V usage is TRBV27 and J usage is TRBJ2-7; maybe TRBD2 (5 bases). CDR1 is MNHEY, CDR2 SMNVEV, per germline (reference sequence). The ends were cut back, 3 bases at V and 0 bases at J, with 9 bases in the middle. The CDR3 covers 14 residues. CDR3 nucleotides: TGTGCCAGCAGTTTTTGGGAGAGCTCCTACGAGCAGTACTTC. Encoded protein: CASSFWESSYEQYF.

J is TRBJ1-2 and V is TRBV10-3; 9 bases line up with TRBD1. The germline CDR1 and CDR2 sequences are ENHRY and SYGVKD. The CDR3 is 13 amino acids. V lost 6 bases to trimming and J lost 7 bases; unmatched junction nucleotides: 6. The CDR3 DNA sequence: TGTGCCATCAGAGTAACGACAGGGGGTGGCTACACCTTC. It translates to CAIRVTTGGGYTF.

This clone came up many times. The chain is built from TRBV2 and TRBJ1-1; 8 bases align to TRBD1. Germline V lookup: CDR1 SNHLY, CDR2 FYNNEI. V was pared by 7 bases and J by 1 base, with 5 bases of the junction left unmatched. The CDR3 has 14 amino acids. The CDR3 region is CASTPGGANTEAFF. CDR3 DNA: TGTGCCAGCACCCCAGGGGGCGCGAACACTGAAGCTTTCTTT.

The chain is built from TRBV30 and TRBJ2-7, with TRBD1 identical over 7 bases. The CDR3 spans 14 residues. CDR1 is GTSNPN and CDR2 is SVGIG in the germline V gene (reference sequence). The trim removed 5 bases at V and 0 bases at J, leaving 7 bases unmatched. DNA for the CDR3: TGTGCCTGGGTCCGGGACAGAAGCTCCTACGAGCAGTACTTC. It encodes CAWVRDRSSYEQYF.

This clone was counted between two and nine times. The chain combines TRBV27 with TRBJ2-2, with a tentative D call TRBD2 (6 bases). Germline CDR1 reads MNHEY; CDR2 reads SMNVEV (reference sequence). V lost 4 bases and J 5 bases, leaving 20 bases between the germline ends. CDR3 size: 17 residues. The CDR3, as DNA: TGTGCCAGCAGTTCTATCCGGGTAGGGAGGAGAACCGGGGAGCTGTTTTTT. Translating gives CASSSIRVGRRTGELFF.

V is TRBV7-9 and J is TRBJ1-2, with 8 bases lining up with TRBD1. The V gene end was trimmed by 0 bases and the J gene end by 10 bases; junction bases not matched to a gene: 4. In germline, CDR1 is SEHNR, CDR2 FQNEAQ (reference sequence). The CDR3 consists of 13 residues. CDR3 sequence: CASSLAQGGDYTF. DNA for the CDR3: TGTGCCAGCAGCTTAGCACAGGGGGGCGACTACACCTTC.

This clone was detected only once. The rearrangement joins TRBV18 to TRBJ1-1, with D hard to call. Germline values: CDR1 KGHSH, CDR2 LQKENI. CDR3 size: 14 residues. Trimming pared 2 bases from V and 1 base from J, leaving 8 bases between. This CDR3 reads CASSPASENTEAFF. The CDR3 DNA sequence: TGTGCCAGCTCACCAGCGTCCGAGAACACTGAAGCTTTCTTT.

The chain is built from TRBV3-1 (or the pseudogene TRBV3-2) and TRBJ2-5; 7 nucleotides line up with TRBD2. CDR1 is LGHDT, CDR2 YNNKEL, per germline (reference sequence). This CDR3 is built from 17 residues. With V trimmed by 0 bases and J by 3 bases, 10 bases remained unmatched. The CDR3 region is CASSQDIAGDIKETQYF. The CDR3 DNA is TGTGCCAGCAGCCAAGATATTGCGGGGGATATAAAAGAGACCCAGTACTTC.

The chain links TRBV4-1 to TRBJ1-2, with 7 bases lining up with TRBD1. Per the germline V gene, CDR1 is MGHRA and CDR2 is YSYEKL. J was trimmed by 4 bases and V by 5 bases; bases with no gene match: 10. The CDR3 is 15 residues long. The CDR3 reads CASSSAYRGGYGYTF. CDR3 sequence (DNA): TGCGCCAGCAGCTCCGCTTACAGGGGAGGCTATGGCTACACCTTC.

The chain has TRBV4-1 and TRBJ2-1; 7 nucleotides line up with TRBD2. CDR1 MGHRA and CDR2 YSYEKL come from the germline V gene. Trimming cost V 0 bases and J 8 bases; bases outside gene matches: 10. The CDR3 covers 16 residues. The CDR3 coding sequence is TGCGCCAGCAGCCAAGAGGGGACTACTCGGGAACATGAGCAGTTCTTC. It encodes CASSQEGTTREHEQFF.

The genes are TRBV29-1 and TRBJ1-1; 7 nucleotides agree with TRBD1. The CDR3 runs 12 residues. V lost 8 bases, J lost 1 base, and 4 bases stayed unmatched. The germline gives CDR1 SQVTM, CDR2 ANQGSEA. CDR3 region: CSTGARNTEAFF. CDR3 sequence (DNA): TGCAGCACAGGGGCACGGAACACTGAAGCTTTCTTT.

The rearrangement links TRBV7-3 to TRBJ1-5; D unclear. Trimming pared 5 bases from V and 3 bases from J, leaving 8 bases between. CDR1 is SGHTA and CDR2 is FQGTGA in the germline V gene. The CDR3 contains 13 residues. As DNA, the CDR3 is TGTGCCAGCAGCGCGAGAGCCAATCAGCCCCAGCATTTT. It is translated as CASSARANQPQHF.

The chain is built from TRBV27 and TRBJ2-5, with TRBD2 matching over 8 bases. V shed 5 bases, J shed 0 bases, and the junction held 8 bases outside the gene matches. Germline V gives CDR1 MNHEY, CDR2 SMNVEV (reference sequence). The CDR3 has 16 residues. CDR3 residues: CASSPSSGWYQETQYF. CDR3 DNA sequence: TGTGCCAGCAGTCCGTCTAGCGGGTGGTACCAAGAGACCCAGTACTTC.

CDR3 nucleotides: TGTGCCAGCATTACCCGGGACAGTATGAACACTGAAGCTTTCTTT. This codes for CASITRDSMNTEAFF. The J gene is TRBJ1-1, the V gene TRBV6-5, with TRBD1 matching 7 bases. The CDR3 totals 15 residues. Unmatched junction bases numbered 8, after V lost 7 bases and J lost 0 bases. Germline loops: CDR1 MNHEY, CDR2 SVGAGI.

CDR3 sequence: CASSPAGATGELFF. CDR3 in DNA: TGTGCCAGCAGCCCGGCTGGGGCCACCGGGGAGCTGTTTTTT. The chain recombines TRBV7-7 with TRBJ2-2; possible D gene TRBD1, 5 bases. There are 14 residues in the CDR3. The V end lost 5 bases, the J end lost 4 bases, and 11 bases lay between the germline ends. Germline loops: CDR1 SSHAT, CDR2 FNYEAQ (reference sequence). Full variable domain (missing parts from reference TRBV7-7 and TRBJ2-2): GAGVSQSPRYKVTKRGQDVTLRCDPISSHATLYWYQQALGQGPEFLTYFNYEAQPDKSGLPSDRFSAERPEGSISTLTIQRTEQRDSAMYRCASSPAGATGELFFGEGSRLTVL.

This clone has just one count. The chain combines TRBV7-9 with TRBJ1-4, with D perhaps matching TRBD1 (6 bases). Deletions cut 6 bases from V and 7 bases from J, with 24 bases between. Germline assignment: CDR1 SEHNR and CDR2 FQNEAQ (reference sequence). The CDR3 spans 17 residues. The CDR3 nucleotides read TGTGCCAGCAGTCCTGGGAGCGGCAGGGGTAGAGGTGAAAAACTGTTTTTT. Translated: CASSPGSGRGRGEKLFF. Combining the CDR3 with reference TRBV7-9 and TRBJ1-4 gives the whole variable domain DTGVSQNPRHKITKRGQNVTFRCDPISEHNRLYWYRQTLGQGPEFLTYFQNEAQLEKSRLLSDRFSAERPKGSFSTLEIQRTEQGDSAMYLCASSPGSGRGRGEKLFFGSGTQLSVL.

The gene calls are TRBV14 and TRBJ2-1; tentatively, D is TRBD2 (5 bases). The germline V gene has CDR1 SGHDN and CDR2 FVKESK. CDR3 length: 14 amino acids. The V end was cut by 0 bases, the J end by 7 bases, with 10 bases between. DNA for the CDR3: TGTGCCAGCAGCCAAGACTTCCGAGGGAATGAGCAGTTCTTC. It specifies CASSQDFRGNEQFF.

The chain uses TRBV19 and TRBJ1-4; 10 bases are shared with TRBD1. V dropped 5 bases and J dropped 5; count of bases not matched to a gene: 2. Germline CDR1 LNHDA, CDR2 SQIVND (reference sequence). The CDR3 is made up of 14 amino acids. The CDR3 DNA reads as TGTGCCAGTAGTCCGGGACAGGGGAATGAAAAACTGTTTTTT. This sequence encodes CASSPGQGNEKLFF.

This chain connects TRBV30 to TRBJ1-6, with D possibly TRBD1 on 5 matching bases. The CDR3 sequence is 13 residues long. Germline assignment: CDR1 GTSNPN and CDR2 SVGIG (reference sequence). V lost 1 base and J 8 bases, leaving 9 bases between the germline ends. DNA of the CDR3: TGTGCCTGGAGTGACGGGGGATATTCACCCCTCCACTTT. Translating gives CAWSDGGYSPLHF.

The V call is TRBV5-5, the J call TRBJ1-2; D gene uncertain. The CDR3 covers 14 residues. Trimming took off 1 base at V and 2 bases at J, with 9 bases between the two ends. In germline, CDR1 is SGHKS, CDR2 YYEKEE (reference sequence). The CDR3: CASSLYPGNYGYTF. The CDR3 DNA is TGTGCCAGCAGCTTGTATCCGGGAAACTATGGCTACACCTTC.

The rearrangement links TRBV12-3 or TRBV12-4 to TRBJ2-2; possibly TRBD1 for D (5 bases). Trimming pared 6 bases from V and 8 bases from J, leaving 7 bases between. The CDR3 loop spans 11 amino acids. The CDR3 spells CASRRTGELFF. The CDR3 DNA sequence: TGTGCCAGCAGAAGGACAGGGGAGCTGTTTTTT.

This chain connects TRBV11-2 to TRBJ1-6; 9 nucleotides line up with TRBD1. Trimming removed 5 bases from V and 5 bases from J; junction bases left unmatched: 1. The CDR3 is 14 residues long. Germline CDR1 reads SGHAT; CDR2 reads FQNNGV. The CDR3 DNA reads TGTGCCAGCAGCCGGACAGGGGATAATTCACCCCTCCACTTT. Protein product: CASSRTGDNSPLHF.

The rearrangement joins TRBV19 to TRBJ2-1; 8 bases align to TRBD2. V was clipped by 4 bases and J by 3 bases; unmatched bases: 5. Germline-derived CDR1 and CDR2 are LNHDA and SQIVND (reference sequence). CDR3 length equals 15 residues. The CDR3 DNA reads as TGTGCCAGTAGTACCAGCGGGGGAGGCTACAATGAGCAGTTCTTC. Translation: CASSTSGGGYNEQFF.